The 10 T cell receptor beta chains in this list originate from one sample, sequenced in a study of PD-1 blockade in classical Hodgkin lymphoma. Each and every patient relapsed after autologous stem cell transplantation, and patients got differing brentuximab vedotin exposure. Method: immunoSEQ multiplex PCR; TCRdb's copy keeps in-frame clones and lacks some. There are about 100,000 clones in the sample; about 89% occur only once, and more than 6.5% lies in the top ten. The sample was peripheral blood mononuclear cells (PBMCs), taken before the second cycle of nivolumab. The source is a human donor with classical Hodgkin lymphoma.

The CDR3 coding sequence is TGTGCCAGCAGCGTAGGCGGGGGGCCTTACACCGGGGAGCTGTTTTTT. Protein sequence: CASSVGGGPYTGELFF. This rearrangement joins TRBV9 to TRBJ2-2; 8 nucleotides line up with TRBD2. The germline CDR1 and CDR2 sequences are SGDLS and YYNGEE. This CDR3 region has 16 residues. Unmatched junction bases numbered 4, after V lost 0 bases and J lost 3 bases.

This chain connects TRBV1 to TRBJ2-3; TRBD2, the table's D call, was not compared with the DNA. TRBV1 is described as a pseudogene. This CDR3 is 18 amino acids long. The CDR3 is CTSSQEGVAGRPTDTQYF. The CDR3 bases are TGCACCAGCAGCCAAGAGGGGGTAGCGGGACGCCCCACAGATACGCAGTATTTT.

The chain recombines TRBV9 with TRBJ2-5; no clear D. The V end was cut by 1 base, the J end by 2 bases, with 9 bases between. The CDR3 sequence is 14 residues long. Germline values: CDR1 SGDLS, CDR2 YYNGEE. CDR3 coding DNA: TGTGCCAGCAGCGTAAGTGGGGATCAAGAGACCCAGTACTTC. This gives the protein CASSVSGDQETQYF.

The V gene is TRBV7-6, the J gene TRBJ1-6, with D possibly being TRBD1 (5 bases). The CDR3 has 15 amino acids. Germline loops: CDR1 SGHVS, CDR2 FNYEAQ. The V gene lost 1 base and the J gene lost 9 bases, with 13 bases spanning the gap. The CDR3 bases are TGTGCCAGCAGCTTAGAGGCAGGGTATGGTTCACCCCTCCACTTT. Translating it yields CASSLEAGYGSPLHF.

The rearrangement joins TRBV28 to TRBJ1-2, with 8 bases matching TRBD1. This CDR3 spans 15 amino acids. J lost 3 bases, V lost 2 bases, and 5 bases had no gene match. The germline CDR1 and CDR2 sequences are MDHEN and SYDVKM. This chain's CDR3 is CASSLPGQVYYGYTF. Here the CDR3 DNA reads TGTGCCAGCAGTTTACCGGGACAGGTCTACTATGGCTACACCTTC.

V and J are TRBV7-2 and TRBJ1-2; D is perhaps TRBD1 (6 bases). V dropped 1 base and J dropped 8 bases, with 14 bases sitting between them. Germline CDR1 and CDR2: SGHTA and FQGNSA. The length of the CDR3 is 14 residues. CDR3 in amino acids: CASSLVGGPSGYTF. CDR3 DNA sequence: TGTGCCAGCAGCTTAGTTGGGGGGCCCTCAGGCTACACCTTC.

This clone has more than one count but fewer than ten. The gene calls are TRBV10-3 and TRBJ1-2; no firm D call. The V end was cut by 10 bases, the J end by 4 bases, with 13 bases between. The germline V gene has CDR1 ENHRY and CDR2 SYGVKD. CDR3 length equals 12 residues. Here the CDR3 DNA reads TGTGCCACGGCGGATGACATCTATGGCTACACCTTC. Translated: CATADDIYGYTF.

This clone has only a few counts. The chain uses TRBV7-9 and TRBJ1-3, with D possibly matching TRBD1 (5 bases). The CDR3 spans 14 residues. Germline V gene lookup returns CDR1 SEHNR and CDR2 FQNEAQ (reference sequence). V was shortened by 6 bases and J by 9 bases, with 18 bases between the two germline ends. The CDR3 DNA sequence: TGTGCCAGCAGACATCGACGGGACGTCGGCACCATATATTTT. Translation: CASRHRRDVGTIYF.

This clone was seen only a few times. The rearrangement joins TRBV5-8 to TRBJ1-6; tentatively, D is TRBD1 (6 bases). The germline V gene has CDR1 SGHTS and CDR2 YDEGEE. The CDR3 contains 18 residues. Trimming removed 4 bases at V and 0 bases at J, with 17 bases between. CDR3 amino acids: CASSIPQGFSSYNSPLHF. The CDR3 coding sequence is TGTGCCAGCAGCATTCCACAGGGATTCAGCTCCTATAATTCACCCCTCCACTTT. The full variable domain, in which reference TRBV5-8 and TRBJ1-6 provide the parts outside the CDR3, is EAGVTQSPTHLIKTRGQQATLRCSPISGHTSVYWYQQALGLGLQFLLWYDEGEERNRGNFPPRFSGRQFPNYSSELNVNALELEDSALYLCASSIPQGFSSYNSPLHFGNGTRLTVT.

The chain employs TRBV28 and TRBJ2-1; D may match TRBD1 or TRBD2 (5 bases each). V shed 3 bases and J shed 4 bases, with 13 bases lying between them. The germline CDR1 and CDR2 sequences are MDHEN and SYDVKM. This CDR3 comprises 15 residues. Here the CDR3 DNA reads TGTGCCAGCAGTTTGGCAGAGGGGTTTTACAATGAGCAGTTCTTC. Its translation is CASSLAEGFYNEQFF.